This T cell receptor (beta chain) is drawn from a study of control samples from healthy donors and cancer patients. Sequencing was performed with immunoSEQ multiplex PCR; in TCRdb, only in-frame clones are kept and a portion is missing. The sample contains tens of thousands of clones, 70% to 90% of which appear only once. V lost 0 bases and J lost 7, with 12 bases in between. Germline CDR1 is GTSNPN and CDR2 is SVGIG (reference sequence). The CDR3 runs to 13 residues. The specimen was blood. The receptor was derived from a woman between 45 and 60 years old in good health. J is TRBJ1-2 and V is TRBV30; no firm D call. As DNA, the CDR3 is TGTGCCTGGAGTGTTAGTACCGTTCGTGGCTACACCTTC. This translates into CAWSVSTVRGYTF.